Shown below are 9 T cell receptor beta chains from a single sample sequenced in a study of T cell responses to AZD1222 COVID-19 vaccine. Generated by immunoSEQ multiplex PCR, the TCRdb table keeps only in-frame clones and is missing some. Seen here are over 130,000 clones, about nine tenths observed once, and the top ten hold approximately 4.5%. Specimen: peripheral blood, collected on day 0 of AZD1222 vaccination. Receptor source: an adult in good health.

This clone turned up a few times. This sequence joins TRBV7-8 and TRBJ2-3; the D gene is possibly TRBD1 (5 bases). This CDR3 is 16 amino acids long. V lost 0 bases to trimming and J lost 3 bases, with 13 bases between them. CDR1 SGHVS and CDR2 FQNEAQ come from the germline V gene. The chain's CDR3 is CASSLAMGRRTDTQYF. The CDR3 DNA reads as TGTGCCAGCAGCTTAGCTATGGGGCGGAGAACAGATACGCAGTATTTT. Full variable domain (missing parts from reference TRBV7-8 and TRBJ2-3): GAGVSQSPRYKVAKRGQDVALRCDPISGHVSLFWYQQALGQGPEFLTYFQNEAQLDKSGLPSDRFFAERPEGSVSTLKIQRTQQEDSAVYLCASSLAMGRRTDTQYFGPGTRLTVL.

Comments on this clone: The same CDR3 arises from other DNA sequences in this sample as well. The rearrangement uses TRBV6-5 and TRBJ1-3; tentative D call: TRBD1 (5 bases). CDR3 length: 13 amino acids. Germline V gene lookup returns CDR1 MNHEY and CDR2 SVGAGI. Trimming took off 6 bases at V and 0 bases at J, with 6 bases between the two ends. The CDR3 loop reads CASRQGSGNTIYF. In DNA form, the CDR3 reads TGTGCCAGCAGGCAGGGCTCTGGAAACACCATATATTTT.

As regards this clone: Other DNA sequences within the sample encode an identical CDR3. V usage is TRBV18 and J usage is TRBJ1-5; 7 bases map to TRBD1. V was clipped by 3 bases and J by 2 bases; unmatched bases: 1. The CDR3 totals 14 residues. Per germline, CDR1 KGHSH and CDR2 LQKENI. CDR3 sequence reads: CASSPQGGNQPQHF. The CDR3 coding sequence is TGTGCCAGCTCACCGCAGGGGGGCAATCAGCCCCAGCATTTT.

The chain uses TRBV13 and TRBJ1-1, with D tentatively TRBD1 (5 bases). Germline values: CDR1 PRHDT, CDR2 FYEKMQ (reference sequence). The V and J ends lost 1 base and 4 bases respectively, with 7 bases between them. The CDR3 length is 13 residues. CDR3 sequence: CASSLAGGTEAFF. The DNA of the CDR3 is TGTGCCAGCAGCTTAGCGGGGGGCACTGAAGCTTTCTTT.

This rearrangement joins TRBV19 to TRBJ2-1, with 9 bases aligning to TRBD1. This CDR3 is built from 14 residues. Unmatched junction bases numbered 6, after V lost 9 bases and J lost 3 bases. Looked up from germline, CDR1 is LNHDA and CDR2 is SQIVND (reference sequence). CDR3 region: CASSGTGNYNEQFF. The CDR3 nucleotides are TGTGCCAGCTCCGGGACAGGGAACTACAATGAGCAGTTCTTC.

V usage is TRBV11-2 and J usage is TRBJ1-1, with no clear D. This CDR3 region has 13 residues. Between the trimmed V and J ends, which lost 0 bases and 3 bases, there was a span of 5 bases. CDR1 SGHAT and CDR2 FQNNGV come from the germline V gene. CDR3 residues: CASSLERHTEAFF. CDR3 bases: TGTGCCAGCAGCTTAGAGCGACACACTGAAGCTTTCTTT.

This rearrangement joins TRBV10-3 to TRBJ2-7; TRBD2 agrees at 11 bases. Germline trimming cut 6 bases from V and 3 bases from J; bases unmatched to any gene: 7. This CDR3 comprises 15 residues. Germline lookup yields CDR1 ENHRY and CDR2 SYGVKD. This CDR3 reads CAISQLAGVSYEQYF. The DNA of the CDR3 is TGTGCCATCAGCCAACTAGCGGGAGTAAGCTACGAGCAGTACTTC.

The CDR3 sequence is CASMKDRVNEKLFF. The CDR3 nucleotides are TGTGCCAGCATGAAGGACAGGGTTAATGAAAAACTGTTTTTT. This chain connects TRBV6-5 to TRBJ1-4; TRBD1 matches 8 bases. From germline, CDR1 is MNHEY and CDR2 SVGAGI. CDR3 length equals 14 residues. J was trimmed by 4 bases and V by 7 bases; bases with no gene match: 5.

This clone is a singleton in its sample. The chain employs TRBV10-3 and TRBJ1-2; D is ambiguous. This CDR3 is built from 13 residues. Germline assignment: CDR1 ENHRY and CDR2 SYGVKD. Trimming left V 6 bases short and J 6 bases short, with 14 bases between. The CDR3 nucleotides are TGTGCCATCAGATCCCCTCCGGCCCATGGCTACACCTTC. Its protein product is CAIRSPPAHGYTF.